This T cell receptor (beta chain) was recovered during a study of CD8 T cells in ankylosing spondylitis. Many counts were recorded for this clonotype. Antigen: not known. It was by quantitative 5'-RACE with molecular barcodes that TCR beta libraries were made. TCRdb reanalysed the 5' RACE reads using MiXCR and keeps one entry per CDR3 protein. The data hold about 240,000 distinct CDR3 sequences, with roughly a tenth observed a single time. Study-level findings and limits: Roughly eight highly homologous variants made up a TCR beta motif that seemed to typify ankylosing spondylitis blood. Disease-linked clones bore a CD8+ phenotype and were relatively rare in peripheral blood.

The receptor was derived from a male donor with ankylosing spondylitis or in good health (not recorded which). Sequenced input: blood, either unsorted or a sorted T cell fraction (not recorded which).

For the CDR3, the DNA is TGCAGTGCTCCTACGACCCGGGATAGCACAGATACGCAGTATTTT. Translated, it gives CSAPTTRDSTDTQYF. The chain is built from TRBV20-1 and TRBJ2-3; D possibly corresponds to TRBD2 (5 bases). Germline V gene lookup returns CDR1 DFQATT and CDR2 SNEGSKA (reference sequence). The CDR3 spans 15 residues. Trimming removed 5 bases at V and 0 bases at J, with 15 bases between.